Below, 9 T cell receptor beta chains from the same sample are listed, as sequenced in a study of blood T cell repertoires in COVID-19. Generated by immunoSEQ multiplex PCR, the TCRdb table keeps only in-frame clones and is missing some. The sample shows 200,000 to 250,000 clones, more than 75% of them seen only once. The sample consisted of PBMCs or T cells enriched from blood (not recorded which). These receptors all stem from a woman aged 45-65 years who had recovered from COVID-19.

The chain joins TRBV12-3 or TRBV12-4 to TRBJ1-2; TRBD1 aligns across 8 bases. The CDR3 covers 13 residues. Losses at the gene ends were 3 bases for V and 6 bases for J; bases not matched to a gene: 3. CDR3 sequence reads: CASSLTGEDGYTF. DNA for the CDR3: TGTGCCAGCAGTTTGACAGGGGAGGATGGCTACACCTTC.

J is TRBJ2-7 and V is TRBV5-6, with TRBD2 matching over 10 bases. With 1 base clipped from V and 2 bases from J, the junction kept 6 bases outside the gene matches. The CDR3 sequence is 16 residues long. Germline CDR1 and CDR2: SGHDT and YYEEEE. Here the CDR3 DNA reads TGTGCCAGCAGCTTGTGGGGTGGGACTAGCGCCTACGAGCAGTACTTC. It is translated as CASSLWGGTSAYEQYF.

V and J are TRBV5-1 and TRBJ2-5, with D possibly matching TRBD1 (6 bases). Trimming took 2 bases from V and 4 from J, leaving 12 bases between them. This CDR3 is built from 14 residues. The germline CDR1 and CDR2 sequences are SGHRS and YFSETQ. Written as DNA, the CDR3 is TGCGCCAGCAGCTTCGGGACACCCAGAGAGACCCAGTACTTC. Protein: CASSFGTPRETQYF.

This clone showed up just once. The rearrangement joins TRBV7-2 to TRBJ1-1; D is perhaps TRBD1 (5 bases). The germline V gene has CDR1 SGHTA and CDR2 FQGNSA. The CDR3 extends over 15 amino acids. V was clipped by 1 base and J by 1 base, with 10 bases between them. The CDR3, as DNA: TGTGCCAGCAGCTTAGAAGGGACTACGAACACTGAAGCTTTCTTT. This gives the protein CASSLEGTTNTEAFF.

This chain connects TRBV5-1 to TRBJ2-1; possible D gene TRBD2, 6 bases. Trimming took off 0 bases at V and 4 bases at J, with 17 bases between the two ends. In germline, CDR1 is SGHRS, CDR2 YFSETQ. The CDR3 loop spans 17 amino acids. Here the CDR3 reads CASSLVGGASFYNEQFF. In nucleotides, the CDR3 is TGCGCCAGCAGCTTGGTTGGCGGGGCCTCTTTTTACAATGAGCAGTTCTTC.

This sequence joins TRBV7-2 and TRBJ2-5; possible D gene TRBD2, 6 bases. Trimming cost V 2 bases and J 2 bases, with 6 bases left between them. Germline CDR1 is SGHTA and CDR2 is FQGNSA. The CDR3 loop spans 13 amino acids. The CDR3 sequence is CASSLRGQETQYF. CDR3 DNA: TGTGCCAGCAGCTTACGGGGGCAAGAGACCCAGTACTTC.

This clone was counted between two and nine times. The chain couples TRBV18 to TRBJ1-4; 8 nucleotides agree with TRBD1. V lost 2 bases and J lost 7; bases outside the gene matches: 12. The CDR3 length is 17 residues. Per the germline V gene, CDR1 is KGHSH and CDR2 is LQKENI. The CDR3 DNA follows: TGTGCCAGCTCACCAAATCGTCAGGGGGCTAATATTGAAAAACTGTTTTTT. It encodes CASSPNRQGANIEKLFF.

The chain links TRBV2 to TRBJ2-2, with D uncertain. Between the trimmed V and J ends, which lost 7 bases and 0 bases, there was a span of 12 bases. The CDR3 runs to 15 residues. Germline V gene sequence: CDR1 SNHLY, CDR2 FYNNEI. In nucleotides, the CDR3 is TGTGCCAGCAAGGCCACAGAGACGAACACCGGGGAGCTGTTTTTT. Amino acids: CASKATETNTGELFF.

This sequence joins TRBV29-1 and TRBJ2-7, with D possibly being TRBD1 (5 bases). The germline V gene has CDR1 SQVTM and CDR2 ANQGSEA. This CDR3 has 12 amino acids. Trimming removed 7 bases from V and 1 base from J, with 11 bases in between. This CDR3 is CSAWTLSYEQYF. The CDR3 nucleotides are TGCAGCGCTTGGACACTGTCCTACGAGCAGTACTTC.